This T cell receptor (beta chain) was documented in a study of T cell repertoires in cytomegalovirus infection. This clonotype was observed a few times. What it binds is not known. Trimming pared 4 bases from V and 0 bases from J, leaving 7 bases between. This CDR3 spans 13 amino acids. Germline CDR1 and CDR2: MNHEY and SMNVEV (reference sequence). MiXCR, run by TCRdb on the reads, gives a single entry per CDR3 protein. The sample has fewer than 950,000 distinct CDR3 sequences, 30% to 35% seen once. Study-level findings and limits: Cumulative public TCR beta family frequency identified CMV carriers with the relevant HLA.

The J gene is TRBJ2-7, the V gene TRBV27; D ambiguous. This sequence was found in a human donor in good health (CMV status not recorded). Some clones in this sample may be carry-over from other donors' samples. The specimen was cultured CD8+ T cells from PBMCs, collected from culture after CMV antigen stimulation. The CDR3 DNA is TGTGCCAGCAGTTACCAGGTCTCCTACGAGCAGTACTTC. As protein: CASSYQVSYEQYF.